The 2 T cell receptor beta chains listed next were all sequenced from one sample in a study of T-cell reconstitution after alpha-beta-depleted transplantation in children. Unique molecular identifiers were used in preparing the TCRbeta library. TCRdb fed the PCR reads into MiXCR, producing one record per CDR3 protein. The sample includes roughly 100,000 distinct CDR3 sequences, under 9% of them seen just once. Specimen: PBMCs, collected before TCRalphabeta/CD19-depleted stem cell transplant. These receptors originate from a boy aged 2 to 9 with acute lymphoblastic leukemia, due to receive a stem cell transplant.

This chain joins TRBV27 and TRBJ1-5; D is undetermined. CDR1 is MNHEY, CDR2 SMNVEV, per germline (reference sequence). CDR3 length: 13 residues. V lost 2 bases and J 5 bases, leaving 7 bases between the germline ends. The chain's CDR3 is CASSLDFDQPQHF. The DNA of the CDR3 is TGTGCCAGCAGTTTAGATTTCGATCAGCCCCAGCATTTT.

This clonotype occurred many times. The V gene is TRBV5-1, the J gene TRBJ2-7; no reliable D call. V lost 3 bases and J lost 2, with 15 bases in between. The CDR3 runs 15 residues. The germline CDR1 and CDR2 sequences are SGHRS and YFSETQ. In nucleotides, the CDR3 is TGCGCCAGCAGCTCCGGTGGAGACTGGGCCTACGAGCAGTACTTC. Protein product: CASSSGGDWAYEQYF.